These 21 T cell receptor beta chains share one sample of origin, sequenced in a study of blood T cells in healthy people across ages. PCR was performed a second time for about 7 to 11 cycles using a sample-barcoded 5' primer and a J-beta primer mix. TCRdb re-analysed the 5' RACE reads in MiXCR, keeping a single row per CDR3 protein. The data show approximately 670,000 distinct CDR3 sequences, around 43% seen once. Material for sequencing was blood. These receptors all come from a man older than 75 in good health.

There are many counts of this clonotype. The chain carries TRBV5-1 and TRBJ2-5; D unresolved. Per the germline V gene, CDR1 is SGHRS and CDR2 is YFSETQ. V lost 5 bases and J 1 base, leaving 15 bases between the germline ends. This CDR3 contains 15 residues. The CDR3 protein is CASSVSDWSQETQYF. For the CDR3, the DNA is TGCGCCAGCAGTGTCTCAGATTGGAGCCAAGAGACCCAGTACTTC. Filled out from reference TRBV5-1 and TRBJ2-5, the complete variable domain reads KAGVTQTPRYLIKTRGQQVTLSCSPISGHRSVSWYQQTPGQGLQFLFEYFSETQRNKGNFPGRFSGRQFSNSRSEMNVSTLELGDSALYLCASSVSDWSQETQYFGPGTRLLVL.

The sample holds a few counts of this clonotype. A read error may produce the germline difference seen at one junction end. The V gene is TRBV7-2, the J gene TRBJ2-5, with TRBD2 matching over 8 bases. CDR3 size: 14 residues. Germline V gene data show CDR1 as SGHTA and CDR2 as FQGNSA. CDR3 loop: CAGGAAGGLETRYF. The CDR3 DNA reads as TGTGCGGGTGGAGCCGCGGGGGGTTTAGAGACCCGGTACTTC.

Here the CDR3 reads CASSFGRGRYF. In nucleotides, the CDR3 is TGTGCCAGCAGTTTCGGACGGGGGCGGTACTTC. This chain links TRBV6-2 or TRBV6-3 with TRBJ2-4; D may correspond to TRBD1 or TRBD2 (6 bases each). V was shortened by 4 bases and J by 15 bases, with 13 bases between the two germline ends. CDR1 MNHEY and CDR2 SVGEGT come from the germline V gene. The CDR3 consists of 11 residues.

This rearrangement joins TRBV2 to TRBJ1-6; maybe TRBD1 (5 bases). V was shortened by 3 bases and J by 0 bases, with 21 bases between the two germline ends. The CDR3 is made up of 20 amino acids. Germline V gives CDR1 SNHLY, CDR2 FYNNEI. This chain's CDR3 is CASSDPSVRGLSSYNSPLHF. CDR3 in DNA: TGTGCCAGCAGTGATCCCTCGGTTAGGGGACTGAGCTCCTATAATTCACCCCTCCACTTT.

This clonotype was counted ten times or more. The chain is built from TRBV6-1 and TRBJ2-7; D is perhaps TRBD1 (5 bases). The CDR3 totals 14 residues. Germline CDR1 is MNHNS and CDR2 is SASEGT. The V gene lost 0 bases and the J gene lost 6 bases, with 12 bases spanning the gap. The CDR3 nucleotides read TGTGCCAGCAGTGAAGCACAGGCAGTAGCCGAGCAGTACTTC. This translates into CASSEAQAVAEQYF.

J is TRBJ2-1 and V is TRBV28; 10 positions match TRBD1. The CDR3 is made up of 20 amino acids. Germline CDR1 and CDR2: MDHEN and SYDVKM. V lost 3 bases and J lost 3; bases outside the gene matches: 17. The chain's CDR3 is CASSFLRQGASSGNYNEQFF. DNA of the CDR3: TGTGCCAGCAGTTTCTTGAGACAGGGGGCCAGTAGCGGTAACTACAATGAGCAGTTCTTC. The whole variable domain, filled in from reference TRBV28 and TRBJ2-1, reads DVKVTQSSRYLVKRTGEKVFLECVQDMDHENMFWYRQDPGLGLRLIYFSYDVKMKEKGDIPEGYSVSREKKERFSLILESASTNQTSMYLCASSFLRQGASSGNYNEQFFGPGTRLTVL.

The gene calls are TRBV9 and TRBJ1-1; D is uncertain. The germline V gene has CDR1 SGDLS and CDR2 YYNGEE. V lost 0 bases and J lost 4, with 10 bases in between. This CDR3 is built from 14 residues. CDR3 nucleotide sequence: TGTGCCAGCAGCGTAGCAGTGGTGGGCACTGAAGCTTTCTTT. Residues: CASSVAVVGTEAFF.

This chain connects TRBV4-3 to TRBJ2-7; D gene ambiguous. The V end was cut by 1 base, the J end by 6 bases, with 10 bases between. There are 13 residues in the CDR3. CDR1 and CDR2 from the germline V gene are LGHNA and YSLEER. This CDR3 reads CASSQGRLAEQYF. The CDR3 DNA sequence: TGCGCCAGCAGCCAAGGAAGACTCGCCGAGCAGTACTTC.

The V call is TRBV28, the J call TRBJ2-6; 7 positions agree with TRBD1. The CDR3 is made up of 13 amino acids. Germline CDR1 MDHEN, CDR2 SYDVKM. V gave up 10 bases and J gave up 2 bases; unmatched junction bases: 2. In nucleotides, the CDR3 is TGTGCCACCGACAGGGCTGGGGCCAACGTCCTGACTTTC. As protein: CATDRAGANVLTF.

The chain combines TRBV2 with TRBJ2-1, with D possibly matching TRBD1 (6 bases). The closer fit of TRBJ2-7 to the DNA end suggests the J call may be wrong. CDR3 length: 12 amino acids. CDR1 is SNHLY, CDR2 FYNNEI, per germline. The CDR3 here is CASSEQGHEQYF. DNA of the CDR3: TGTGCCAGCAGTGAACAGGGGCACGAGCAGTACTTC.

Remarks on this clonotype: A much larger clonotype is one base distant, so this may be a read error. The CDR3 DNA reads TGTGCCAGCAGCTTGTTAGCAGGGTGGGGGGCCAACGTCCTGACTTTC. The encoded protein is CASSLLAGWGANVLTF. The chain combines TRBV5-8 with TRBJ2-6; weak D call: TRBD1 (5 bases). Germline V gene data show CDR1 as SGHTS and CDR2 as YDEGEE. The CDR3 sequence is 16 residues long. Trimming left V 1 base short and J 4 bases short, with 12 bases between.

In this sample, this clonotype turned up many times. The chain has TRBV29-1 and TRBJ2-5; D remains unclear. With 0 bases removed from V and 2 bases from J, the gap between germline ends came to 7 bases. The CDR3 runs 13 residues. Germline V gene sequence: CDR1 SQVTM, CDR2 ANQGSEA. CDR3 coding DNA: TGCAGCGTTGAAGAATCCCCACAAGAGACCCAGTACTTC. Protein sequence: CSVEESPQETQYF. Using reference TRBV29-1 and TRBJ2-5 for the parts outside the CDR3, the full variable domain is SAVISQKPSRDICQRGTSLTIQCQVDSQVTMMFWYRQQPGQSLTLIATANQGSEATYESGFVIDKFPISRPNLTFSTLTVSNMSPEDSSIYLCSVEESPQETQYFGPGTRLLVL.

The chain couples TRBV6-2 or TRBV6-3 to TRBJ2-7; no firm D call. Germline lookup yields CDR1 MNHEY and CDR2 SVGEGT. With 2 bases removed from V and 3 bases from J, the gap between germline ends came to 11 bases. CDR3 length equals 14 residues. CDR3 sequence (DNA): TGTGCCAGCAGTTACCAGGCGGCAGTCTACGAGCAGTACTTC. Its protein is CASSYQAAVYEQYF.

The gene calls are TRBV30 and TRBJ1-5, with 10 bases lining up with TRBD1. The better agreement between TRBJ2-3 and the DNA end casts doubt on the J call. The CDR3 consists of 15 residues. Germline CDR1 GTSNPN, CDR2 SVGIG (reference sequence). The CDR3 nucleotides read TGTGCCTGGAGTGTCCCGACAGGGGGCGGTCAGCCCCAGTATTTT. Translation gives CAWSVPTGGGQPQYF.

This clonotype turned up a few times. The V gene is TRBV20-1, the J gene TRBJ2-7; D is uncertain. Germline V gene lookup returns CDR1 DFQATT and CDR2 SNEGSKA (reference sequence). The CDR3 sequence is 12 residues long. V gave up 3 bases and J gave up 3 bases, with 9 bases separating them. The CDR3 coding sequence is TGCAGTGCTAGTAGGGAAAACTACGAGCAGTACTTC. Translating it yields CSASRENYEQYF.

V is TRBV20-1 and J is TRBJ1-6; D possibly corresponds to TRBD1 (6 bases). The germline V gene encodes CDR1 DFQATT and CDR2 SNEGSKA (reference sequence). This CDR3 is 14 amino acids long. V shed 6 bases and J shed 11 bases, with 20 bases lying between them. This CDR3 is CSAVYPGEGTPLHF. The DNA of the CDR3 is TGCAGTGCGGTATATCCAGGGGAAGGGACACCCCTCCACTTT.

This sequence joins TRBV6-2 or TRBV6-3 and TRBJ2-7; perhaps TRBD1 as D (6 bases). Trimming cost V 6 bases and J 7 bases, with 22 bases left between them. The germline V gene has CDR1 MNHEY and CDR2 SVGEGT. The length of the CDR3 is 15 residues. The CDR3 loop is CASRESGTKEWEQYF. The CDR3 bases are TGTGCCAGCAGAGAATCCGGGACAAAAGAGTGGGAGCAGTACTTC.

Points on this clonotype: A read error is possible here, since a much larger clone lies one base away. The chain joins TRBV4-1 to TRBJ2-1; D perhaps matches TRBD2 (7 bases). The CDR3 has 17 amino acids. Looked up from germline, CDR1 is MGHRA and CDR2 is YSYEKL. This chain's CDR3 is CASGQEGGGAIGNEQFF. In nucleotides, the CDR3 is TGCGCCAGCGGCCAAGAAGGTGGGGGGGCGATCGGAAATGAGCAGTTCTTC.

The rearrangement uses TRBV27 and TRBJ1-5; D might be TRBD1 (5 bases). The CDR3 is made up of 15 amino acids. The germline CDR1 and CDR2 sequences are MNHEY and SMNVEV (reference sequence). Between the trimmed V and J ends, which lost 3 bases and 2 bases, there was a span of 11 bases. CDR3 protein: CASSFRGAGNQPQHF. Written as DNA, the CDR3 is TGTGCCAGCAGTTTCCGAGGGGCTGGCAATCAGCCCCAGCATTTT.

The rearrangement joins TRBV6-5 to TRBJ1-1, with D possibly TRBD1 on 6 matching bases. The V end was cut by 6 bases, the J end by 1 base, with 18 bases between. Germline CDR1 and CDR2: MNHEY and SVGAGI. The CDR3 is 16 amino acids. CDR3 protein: CASRRTPGQRNTEAFF. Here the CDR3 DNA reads TGTGCCAGCAGACGTACCCCGGGACAAAGGAACACTGAAGCTTTCTTT.

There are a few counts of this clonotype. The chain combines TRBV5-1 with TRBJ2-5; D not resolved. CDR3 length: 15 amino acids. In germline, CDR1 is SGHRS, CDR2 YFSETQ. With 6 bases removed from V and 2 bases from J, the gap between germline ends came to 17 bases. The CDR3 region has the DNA TGCGCCAGCAACCTAGGACGGCGTTCACAAGAGACCCAGTACTTC. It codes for CASNLGRRSQETQYF.